This T cell receptor beta chain emerged from a study of T cell changes during pregnancy in multiple sclerosis. Profiled with immunoSEQ multiplex PCR; TCRdb holds only in-frame clones, not every one. Here the sample spans some 100,000 clones, just over 90% being singletons. The CDR3 runs 16 residues. Per germline, CDR1 SGHRS and CDR2 YFSETQ. V shed 0 bases and J shed 0 bases, with 11 bases lying between them. This sequence joins TRBV5-1 and TRBJ2-3; weak D call: TRBD1 (5 bases). The specimen was peripheral blood, collected in the second trimester of pregnancy. The receptor comes from a female donor with multiple sclerosis, enrolled in a pregnancy study. CDR3 in amino acids: CASSLGVGASTDTQYF. The CDR3 DNA follows: TGCGCCAGCAGCTTGGGGGTTGGGGCTAGCACAGATACGCAGTATTTT.